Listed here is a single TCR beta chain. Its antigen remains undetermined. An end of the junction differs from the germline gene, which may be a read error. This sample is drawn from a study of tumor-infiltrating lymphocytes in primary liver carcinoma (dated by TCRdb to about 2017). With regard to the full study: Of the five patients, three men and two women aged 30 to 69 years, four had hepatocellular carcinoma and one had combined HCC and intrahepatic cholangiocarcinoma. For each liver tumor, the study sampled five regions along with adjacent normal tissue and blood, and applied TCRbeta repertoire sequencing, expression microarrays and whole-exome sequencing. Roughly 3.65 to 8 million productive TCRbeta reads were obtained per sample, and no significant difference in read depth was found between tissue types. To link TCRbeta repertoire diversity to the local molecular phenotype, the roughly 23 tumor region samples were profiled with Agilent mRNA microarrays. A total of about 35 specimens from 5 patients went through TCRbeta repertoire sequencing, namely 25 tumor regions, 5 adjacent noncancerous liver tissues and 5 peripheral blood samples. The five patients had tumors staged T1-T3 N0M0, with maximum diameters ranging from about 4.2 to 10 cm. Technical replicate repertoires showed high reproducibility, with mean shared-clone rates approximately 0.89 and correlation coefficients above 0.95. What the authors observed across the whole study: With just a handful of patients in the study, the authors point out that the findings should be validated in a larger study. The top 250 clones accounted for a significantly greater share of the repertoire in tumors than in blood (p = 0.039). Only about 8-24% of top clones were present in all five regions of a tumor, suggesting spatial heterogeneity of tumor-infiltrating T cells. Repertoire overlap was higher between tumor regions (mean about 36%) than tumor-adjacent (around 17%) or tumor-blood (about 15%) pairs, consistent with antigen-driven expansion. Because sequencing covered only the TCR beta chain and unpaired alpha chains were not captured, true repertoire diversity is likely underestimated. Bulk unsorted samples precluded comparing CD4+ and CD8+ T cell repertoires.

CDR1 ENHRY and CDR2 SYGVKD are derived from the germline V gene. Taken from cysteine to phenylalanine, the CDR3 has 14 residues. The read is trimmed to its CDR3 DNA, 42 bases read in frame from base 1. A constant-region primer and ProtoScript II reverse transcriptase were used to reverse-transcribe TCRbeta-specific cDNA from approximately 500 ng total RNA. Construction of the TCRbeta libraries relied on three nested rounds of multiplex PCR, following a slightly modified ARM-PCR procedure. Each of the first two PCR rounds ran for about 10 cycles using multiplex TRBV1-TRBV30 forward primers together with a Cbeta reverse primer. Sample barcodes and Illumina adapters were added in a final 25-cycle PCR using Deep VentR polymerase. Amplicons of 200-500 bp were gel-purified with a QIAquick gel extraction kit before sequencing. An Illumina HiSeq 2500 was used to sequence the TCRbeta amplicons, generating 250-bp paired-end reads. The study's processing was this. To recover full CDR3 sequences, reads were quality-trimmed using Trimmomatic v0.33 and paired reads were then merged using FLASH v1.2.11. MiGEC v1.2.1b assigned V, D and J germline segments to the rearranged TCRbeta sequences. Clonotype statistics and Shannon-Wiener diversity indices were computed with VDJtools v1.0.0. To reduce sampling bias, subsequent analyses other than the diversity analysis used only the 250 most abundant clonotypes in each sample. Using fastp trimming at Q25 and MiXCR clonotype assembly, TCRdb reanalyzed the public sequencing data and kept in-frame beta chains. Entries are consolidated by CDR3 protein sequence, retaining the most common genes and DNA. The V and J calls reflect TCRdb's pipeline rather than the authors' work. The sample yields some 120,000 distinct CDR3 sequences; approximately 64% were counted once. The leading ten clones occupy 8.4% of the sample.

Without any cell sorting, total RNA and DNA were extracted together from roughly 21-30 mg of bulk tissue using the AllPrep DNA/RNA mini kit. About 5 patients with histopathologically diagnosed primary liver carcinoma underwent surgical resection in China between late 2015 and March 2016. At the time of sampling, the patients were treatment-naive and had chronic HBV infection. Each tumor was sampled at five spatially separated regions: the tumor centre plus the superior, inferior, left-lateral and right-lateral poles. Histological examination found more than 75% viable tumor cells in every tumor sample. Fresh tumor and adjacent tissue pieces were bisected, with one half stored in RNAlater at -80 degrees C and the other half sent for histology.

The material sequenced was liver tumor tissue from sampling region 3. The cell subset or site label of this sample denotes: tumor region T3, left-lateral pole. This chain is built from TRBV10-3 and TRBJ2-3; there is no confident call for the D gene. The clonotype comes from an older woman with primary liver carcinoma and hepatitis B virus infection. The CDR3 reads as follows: CATSDQEPPDRQYF. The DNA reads TGTGCCACCTCTGACCAGGAGCCGCCAGATAGGCAGTATTTT.